This TCR beta chain came from a study of tumor and adjacent non-tumor tissue in lung cancer. The library came from three nested PCR rounds adapted from ARM-PCR protocols. TCRdb passed the multiplex PCR reads through MiXCR, listing each CDR3 protein once. The table shows over 110,000 distinct CDR3 sequences, with around two thirds occurring only once. No cell sorting was done before RNA was extracted from the tissue. Trimming took off 6 bases at V and 2 bases at J, with 7 bases between the two ends. Germline lookup yields CDR1 DFQATT and CDR2 SNEGSKA (reference sequence). The CDR3 totals 11 residues. The origin of this receptor is a man aged 55-75 years with small cell lung cancer. The sample was lung tumor tissue. V gene TRBV20-1 combines with J gene TRBJ1-1; D gene uncertain. CDR3 coding DNA: TGCAGTGCCGGCGATAACACTGAAGCTTTCTTT. Its protein product is CSAGDNTEAFF.